This T cell receptor (beta chain) emerged from a study of T cell repertoires in cytomegalovirus infection (dated by TCRdb to the late 2010s). For context, the study as a whole: Donor HLA type was relevant to the analysis, because carriage of CMV infection together with the matching HLA type was indicated by public TCR beta signatures. Paper-wide results and their limitations: In both this cohort and an independent cohort of 352 donors, the cumulative frequency of public TCR beta family members distinguished carriers of CMV infection plus the relevant HLA type. The ex vivo response was dominated by HLA-C-restricted CMV-specific TCR beta clonotypes, and the single most frequent clonotype in two of eight donors was supplied by these HLA-C-restricted clonotypes.

This clonotype has just a few counts. Its antigen remains undetermined. No clone much larger than this one lies a single base away; base qualities are absent. This sample was sequenced with an Illumina HiSeq 1500. Using fastp trimming at Q25 and MiXCR clonotype assembly, TCRdb reanalyzed the public sequencing data and kept in-frame beta chains. CDR3 protein sequences are deduplicated, and each keeps its most common genes and DNA. For this sample the table gives fewer than 550,000 distinct CDR3 sequences, of which over 9% were detected only once. 10% of the sample belongs to the ten largest clones. V is clipped by 1 base and J by 0 bases, and the sequence between their germline boundaries is 13 bases long. The CDR3 goes from the cysteine to the phenylalanine over 17 residues. Solely the CDR3 DNA is kept, with 51 bases framed from the first base. Based on the germline V gene, the CDR1 and CDR2 sequences are SGHAT and FQNNGV.

Sequencing was done on a sample of PBMCs. This clonotype originated in a human donor in good health (CMV status not recorded). Some clones in this sample may be carry-over from other donors' samples. The chain was built from TRBV11-2 and TRBJ2-4; no D segment can be confidently identified. CDR3 region: CASSLVIGNLAKNIQYF. In nucleotide form, the sequence is TGTGCCAGCAGCTTAGTTATTGGAAACCTAGCCAAAAACATTCAGTACTTC. Beyond the CDR3, the reference TRBV11-2 and TRBJ2-4 genes provide the residues; the full variable domain reads: EAGVAQSPRYKIIEKRQSVAFWCNPISGHATLYWYQQILGQGPKLLIQFQNNGVVDDSQLPKDRFSAERLKGVDSTLKIQPAKLEDSAVYLCASSLVIGNLAKNIQYFGAGTRLSVL.